This T cell receptor beta chain stems from a study of T cell responses to AZD1222 COVID-19 vaccine. The germline V gene has CDR1 SGHRS and CDR2 YFSETQ. V was cut by 0 bases and J by 9 bases, with 14 bases left in between. CDR3 length: 14 amino acids. Clones were read by immunoSEQ multiplex PCR, and TCRdb kept only the in-frame ones, dropping some. The sample has approximately 110,000 clones, around nine tenths seen once; the top ten hold more than 15%. The sample here was peripheral blood, taken on day 0 of AZD1222 vaccination. The rearrangement uses TRBV5-1 and TRBJ2-3, with D tentatively TRBD1 or TRBD2 (7 bases each). This TCR was recovered from an adult in good health. The CDR3 coding sequence is TGCGCCAGCAGCTTGGTGGGGGGGACAGTCACGCAGTATTTT. Its protein is CASSLVGGTVTQYF. Variable domain in full (rest from reference TRBV5-1 and TRBJ2-3): KAGVTQTPRYLIKTRGQQVTLSCSPISGHRSVSWYQQTPGQGLQFLFEYFSETQRNKGNFPGRFSGRQFSNSRSEMNVSTLELGDSALYLCASSLVGGTVTQYFGPGTRLTVL.